This section outlines one T cell receptor beta chain sequence together with its context. Its antigen is currently unknown. This sample was taken from a study of shared clonotypes between healthy human individuals. Looking at the study overall: Each donor's CD8 memory used one plate, CD8 naive two, each CD4 subset three. Study-level points and caveats: Donor scarcity curtailed the genetic and exposure-history diversity represented herein.

Sequencing was performed with immunoSEQ multiplex PCR; in TCRdb, only in-frame clones are kept and a portion is missing. The table lists about 1 million clones, about 77% of them singletons. This CDR3 is 15 amino acids long. From germline, CDR1 is MNHEY and CDR2 SVGAGI. The V end lost 6 bases, the J end lost 0 bases, and 9 bases lay between the germline ends. The receptor was derived from a man in his late teens or twenties in good health. Sample: memory CD4+ T cells sorted from blood. As for subset: CD45RA-negative fraction. The rearrangement links TRBV6-5 to TRBJ1-6; no clear D gene. This CDR3 is CASSPQLSYNSPLHF. The CDR3 DNA reads as TGTGCCAGCAGCCCACAGCTCTCCTATAATTCACCCCTCCACTTT.